The 6 T cell receptor beta chains below were found in one sample sequenced in a study of beta chain features in type 1 diabetes. Reverse transcription of all isolated RNA meant that expressed TCRB transcripts were sequenced. The assay was immunoSEQ multiplex PCR, and TCRdb's table has in-frame clones only and misses some. The data hold 200,000 to 250,000 clones, with approximately 70% observed a single time. Sequencing was performed on naive CD4+ T cells from blood. These receptors were collected from a young man in good health.

This chain connects TRBV28 to TRBJ2-1, with TRBD2 matching 7 bases. This CDR3 spans 14 amino acids. The germline V gene encodes CDR1 MDHEN and CDR2 SYDVKM. The trim removed 2 bases at V and 2 bases at J, leaving 0 bases unmatched. CDR3 protein: CASSLAGAYNEQFF. For the CDR3, the DNA is TGTGCCAGCAGTTTAGCGGGAGCCTACAATGAGCAGTTCTTC.

This clone came up a few times. Other DNA sequences from this sample encode an identical CDR3 as well. The V gene is TRBV30, the J gene TRBJ2-3; D possibly corresponds to TRBD2 (6 bases). With 2 bases removed from V and 0 bases from J, the gap between germline ends came to 9 bases. CDR3 size: 14 residues. CDR1 and CDR2 (germline): GTSNPN, SVGIG (reference sequence). The CDR3 region is CAWSPGLSTDTQYF. The CDR3 coding sequence is TGTGCCTGGAGTCCGGGACTCAGCACAGATACGCAGTATTTT.

The V call is TRBV5-1, the J call TRBJ2-5; D is uncertain. V lost 1 base to trimming and J lost 3 bases, with 10 bases between them. CDR3 length: 14 amino acids. CDR1 and CDR2 (germline): SGHRS, YFSETQ. The CDR3 coding sequence is TGCGCCAGCAGCTTGAATTCGGGTGAAGAGACCCAGTACTTC. This translates into CASSLNSGEETQYF.

This sequence joins TRBV29-1 and TRBJ1-1; D ambiguous. Germline CDR1 and CDR2: SQVTM and ANQGSEA. Trimming removed 6 bases from V and 3 bases from J, with 17 bases in between. This CDR3 is built from 14 residues. The CDR3 reads CSVGWEREDTEAFF. The CDR3 nucleotides are TGCAGCGTGGGCTGGGAAAGGGAAGACACTGAAGCTTTCTTT.

The chain is built from TRBV10-3 and TRBJ2-5; unclear D gene. The J call may be wrong; the DNA end is better matched by TRBJ2-7. The CDR3 extends over 15 amino acids. In germline, CDR1 is ENHRY, CDR2 SYGVKD. CDR3 sequence (DNA): TGTGCCATCAGTGAGCTGGCACCCCAGATGGACGAGCAGTACTTC. It is translated as CAISELAPQMDEQYF.

Only a few counts were recorded for this clone. The chain carries TRBV7-9 and TRBJ1-5; D is undetermined. V was shortened by 4 bases and J by 0 bases, with 7 bases between the two germline ends. The germline CDR1 and CDR2 sequences are SEHNR and FQNEAQ (reference sequence). This CDR3 has 14 residues. CDR3 residues: CASSYGNSNQPQHF. The DNA for the CDR3 is TGTGCCAGCAGCTACGGAAATAGCAATCAGCCCCAGCATTTT.